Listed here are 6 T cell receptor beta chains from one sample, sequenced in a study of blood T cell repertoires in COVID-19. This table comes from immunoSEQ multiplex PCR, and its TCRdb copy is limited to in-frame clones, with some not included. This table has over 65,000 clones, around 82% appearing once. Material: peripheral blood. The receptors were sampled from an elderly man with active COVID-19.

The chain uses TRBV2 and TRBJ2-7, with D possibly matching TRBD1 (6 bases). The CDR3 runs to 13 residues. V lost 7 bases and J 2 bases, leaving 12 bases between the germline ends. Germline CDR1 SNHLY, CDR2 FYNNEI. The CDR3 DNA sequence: TGTGCCAGCACCCGGGACAAAGCCTACGAGCAGTACTTC. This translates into CASTRDKAYEQYF.

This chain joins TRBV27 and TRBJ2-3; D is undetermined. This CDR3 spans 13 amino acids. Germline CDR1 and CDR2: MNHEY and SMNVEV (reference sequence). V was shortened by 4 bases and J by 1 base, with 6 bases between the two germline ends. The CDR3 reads CASSSSGTDTQYF. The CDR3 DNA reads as TGTGCCAGCAGTTCCTCGGGCACAGATACGCAGTATTTT.

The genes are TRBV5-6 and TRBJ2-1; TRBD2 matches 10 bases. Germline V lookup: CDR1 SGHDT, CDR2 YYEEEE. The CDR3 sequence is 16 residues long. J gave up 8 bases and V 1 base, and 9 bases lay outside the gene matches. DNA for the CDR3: TGTGCCAGCAGCTTGCCCATTAGCGGGAGGTCCCATGAGCAGTTCTTC. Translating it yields CASSLPISGRSHEQFF.

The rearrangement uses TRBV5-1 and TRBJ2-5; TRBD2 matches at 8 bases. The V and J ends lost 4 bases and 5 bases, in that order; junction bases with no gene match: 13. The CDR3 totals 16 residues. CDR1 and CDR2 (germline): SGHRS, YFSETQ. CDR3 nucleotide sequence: TGCGCCAGCAGCAAAATAACCGGGACTAGGAGGGAGACCCAGTACTTC. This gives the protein CASSKITGTRRETQYF.

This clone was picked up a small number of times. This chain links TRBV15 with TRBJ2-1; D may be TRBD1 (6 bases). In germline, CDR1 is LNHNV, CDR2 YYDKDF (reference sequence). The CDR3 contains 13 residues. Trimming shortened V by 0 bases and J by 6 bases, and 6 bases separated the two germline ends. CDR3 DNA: TGTGCCACCAGCAGAGAAGGGGGCAATGAGCAGTTCTTC. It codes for CATSREGGNEQFF.

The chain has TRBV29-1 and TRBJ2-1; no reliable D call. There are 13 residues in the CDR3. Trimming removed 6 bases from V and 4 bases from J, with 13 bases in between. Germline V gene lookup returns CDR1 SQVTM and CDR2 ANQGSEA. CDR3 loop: CSVSTVKYNEQFF. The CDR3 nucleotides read TGCAGCGTAAGCACAGTCAAATACAATGAGCAGTTCTTC.